This TCR beta chain was obtained from a study of quantifying T cell responses using KT2 cells. Overall study context: Reverse transcription used primers in the TCR alpha and beta constant regions. The second PCR was a qPCR stopped at a predetermined fluorescence threshold.

The germline gives CDR1 LGHDT, CDR2 YNNKEL (reference sequence). Trimming took off 1 base at V and 1 base at J, with 10 bases between the two ends. CDR3 size: 15 residues. An oligo carrying a UMI was ligated to the cDNA 3' end. The first PCR ran 4 to 5 cycles with an equimolar RC1.1 and RC1.2 beta primer mix. TCRdb processed the UMI-ligation and nested PCR reads anew with MiXCR; each CDR3 protein has one entry. The sample carries 40,000 to 55,000 distinct CDR3 sequences, roughly 11% recorded once. Whole-study findings and limits: The number of KT2 alpha and beta sequences was a linear function of input KT2 cells. KT2 sequence counts showed saturation when very many KT2 cells were spiked in.

With respect to this clonotype: Antigen: not known.

The sample is PBMC spiked with counted cells of clone KT2. Sequences were obtained from PBMCs spiked with cells of the T cell clone KT2. The receptor's source is a human donor. The V and J genes are TRBV3-1 and TRBJ1-1; no definite D call. CDR3 residues: CASSQAPSWNTEAFF. CDR3 DNA sequence: TGTGCCAGCAGCCAAGCCCCCAGCTGGAACACTGAAGCTTTCTTT.